This T cell receptor beta chain was recovered during a study of blood T cell repertoires in COVID-19. At the level of the study: Collection of acute and convalescent COVID-19 samples took place in the United States, Italy and Spain. The analysed material was cDNA or gDNA that came from T cells, B-cell-depleted T cells, or PBMCs.

Authors' methods: By means of reference gene primer amplification, nucleated cell counts were estimated. Data came from immunoSEQ multiplex PCR; TCRdb stores just in-frame clones and leaves some out. The V and J calls and clone size are taken from that table; D and trimming were inferred from the DNA. This table holds about 71,000 clones, roughly 89% found once. Sequencing used peripheral blood. The receptor comes from a man aged 30-40 years with acute or convalescent COVID-19.

DNA of the CDR3: TGTGCCAGCAGCTCGGGGACTGGGACAGCCTACGAGCAGTACTTC. Translation gives CASSSGTGTAYEQYF. The chain recombines TRBV5-8 with TRBJ2-7; a weak D match, TRBD1 (7 bases). V was cut by 3 bases and J by 2 bases, with 15 bases left in between. The CDR3 is made up of 15 amino acids. Germline CDR1 reads SGHTS; CDR2 reads YDEGEE.